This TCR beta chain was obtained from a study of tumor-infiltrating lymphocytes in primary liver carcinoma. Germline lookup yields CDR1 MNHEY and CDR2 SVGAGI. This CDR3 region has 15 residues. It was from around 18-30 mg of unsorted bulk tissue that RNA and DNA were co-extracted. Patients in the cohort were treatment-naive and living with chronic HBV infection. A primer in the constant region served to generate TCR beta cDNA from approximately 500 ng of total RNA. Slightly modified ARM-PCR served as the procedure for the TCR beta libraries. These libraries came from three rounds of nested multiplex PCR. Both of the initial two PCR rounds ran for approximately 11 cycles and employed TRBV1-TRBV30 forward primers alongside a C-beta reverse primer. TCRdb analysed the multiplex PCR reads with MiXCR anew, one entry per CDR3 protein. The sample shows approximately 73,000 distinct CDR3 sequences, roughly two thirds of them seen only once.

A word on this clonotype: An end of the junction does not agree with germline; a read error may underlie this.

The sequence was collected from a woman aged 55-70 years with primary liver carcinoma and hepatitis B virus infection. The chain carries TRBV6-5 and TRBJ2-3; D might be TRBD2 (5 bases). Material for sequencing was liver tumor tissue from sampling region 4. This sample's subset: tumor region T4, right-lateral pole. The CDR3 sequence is CASSYSASGTDKQYF. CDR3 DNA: TGTGCCAGCAGTTATTCGGCAAGCGGCACAGATAAGCAGTATTTT.